The rows below give T cell receptor beta chains drawn from one sample of a study of molecular identifiers for immune sequencing clone quantification. TCRdb processed the PCR reads anew with MiXCR; each CDR3 protein has one entry. This table has more than 450,000 distinct CDR3 sequences, about 25% appearing once. The specimen was naive CD8+ T cells from blood, with Jurkat cell RNA spiked in. The receptors here all came from a human donor in good health. Some libraries in this study had Jurkat cell RNA spiked in. CDR3s include the opening cysteine and the closing phenylalanine or tryptophan. A D gene is named only where the DNA matches it firmly. The size field is filled for only some rows; it gives once, few, many or a size class.

V gene	D gene	J gene	clone size	CDR3 protein	CDR3 DNA
TRBV25-1	TRBD2	TRBJ2-5	NA	CASGAGRRETQYF	TGTGCCAGCGGAGCGGGAAGGCGAGAGACCCAGTACTTC
TRBV6-2/TRBV6-3	NA	TRBJ1-1	few	CAARHGGSEAFF	TGTGCCGCCAGACATGGGGGCTCTGAAGCTTTCTTT
TRBV7-9	NA	TRBJ2-3	few	CASSLGIGPDTQYF	TGTGCCAGCAGCTTAGGGATAGGCCCAGATACGCAGTATTTT
TRBV29-1	TRBD1	TRBJ2-1	many	CSVEGLVQGVYNEQFF	TGCAGCGTTGAAGGGTTAGTCCAGGGGGTTTACAATGAGCAGTTCTTC
TRBV27	NA	TRBJ2-7	NA	CASSLISPSGVYEQYF	TGTGCCAGCAGTTTGATTTCCCCCTCAGGGGTGTACGAGCAGTACTTC
TRBV7-9	NA	TRBJ2-7	many	CASSSPLEGPSSYEQYF	TGTGCCAGCAGCTCACCCTTAGAGGGGCCGAGCTCCTACGAGCAGTACTTC
TRBV29-1	NA	TRBJ2-5	NA	CSVVVGETQYF	TGCAGCGTTGTGGTCGGAGAGACCCAGTACTTC
TRBV12-2	NA	TRBJ1-5	NA	CASRLAVVGHRVEQPQHF	TGTGCAAGTCGCTTAGCGGTGGTTGGGCACAGGGTTGAACAGCCCCAGCATTTT
TRBV12-3/TRBV12-4	TRBD2	TRBJ2-1	NA	CANGLAGYNEQFF	TGTGCCAACGGACTAGCGGGATACAATGAGCAGTTCTTC
TRBV7-9	NA	TRBJ1-1	few	CASRLGSNTEAFF	TGTGCCAGCAGATTAGGCTCGAACACTGAAGCTTTCTTT
TRBV2	TRBD1	TRBJ2-3	few	CASRLTGVGTDTQYF	TGTGCCAGCAGACTTACAGGGGTCGGCACAGATACGCAGTATTTT
TRBV20-1	NA	TRBJ1-2	NA	CSSRDGYGYTF	TGCAGTTCTAGGGACGGATATGGCTACACCTTC
TRBV7-9	NA	TRBJ1-3	many	CASSLALGNTIYF	TGTGCCAGCAGCTTAGCGCTGGGCAACACCATATATTTT
TRBV9	NA	TRBJ2-3	few	CASSPSSGGLLDTQYF	TGTGCCAGCAGCCCCTCGAGTGGGGGCCTCTTGGATACGCAGTATTTT
TRBV10-3	NA	TRBJ2-3	many	CAISESRYTGGTQYF	TGTGCCATCAGTGAGTCCCGATACACCGGAGGGACGCAGTATTTT
TRBV25-1	NA	TRBJ2-5	NA	CASRMWGGTQYF	TGTGCCAGCAGGATGTGGGGCGGGACCCAGTACTTC
TRBV11-2	NA	TRBJ1-3	NA	CASSPRREQVNTIYF	TGTGCCAGCAGCCCCAGGCGGGAGCAAGTAAACACCATATATTTT
TRBV13	TRBD1	TRBJ2-7	NA	CASSHADRAYEQYF	TGTGCCAGCAGCCATGCAGACAGGGCCTACGAGCAGTACTTC
TRBV12-5	NA	TRBJ2-3	few	CASGSPDSNTDTQYF	TGTGCTAGTGGTTCCCCGGACAGCAACACAGATACGCAGTATTTT
TRBV3-1	TRBD1	TRBJ1-1	NA	CASSEGGLDTEAFF	TGTGCCAGCAGTGAAGGGGGCTTGGACACTGAAGCTTTCTTT
TRBV20-1	NA	TRBJ2-1	few	CSARDREQLNNEQFF	TGCAGTGCTAGAGATAGAGAACAGCTAAACAATGAGCAGTTCTTC
TRBV30	NA	TRBJ2-7	NA	CAWSVASWNEQYF	TGTGCCTGGAGTGTGGCTAGCTGGAACGAGCAGTACTTC
TRBV5-1	NA	TRBJ1-2	NA	CASSPDGMSFGSGYTF	TGCGCCAGCAGCCCCGATGGGATGAGTTTTGGTTCTGGCTACACCTTC
TRBV7-9	NA	TRBJ1-2	many	CASSLGQEDYGYTF	TGTGCCAGCAGCTTAGGACAGGAGGACTATGGCTACACCTTC
TRBV11-2	NA	TRBJ2-5	NA	CASSSGGGKTQYF	TGTGCCAGCAGCTCCGGTGGGGGAAAGACCCAGTACTTC